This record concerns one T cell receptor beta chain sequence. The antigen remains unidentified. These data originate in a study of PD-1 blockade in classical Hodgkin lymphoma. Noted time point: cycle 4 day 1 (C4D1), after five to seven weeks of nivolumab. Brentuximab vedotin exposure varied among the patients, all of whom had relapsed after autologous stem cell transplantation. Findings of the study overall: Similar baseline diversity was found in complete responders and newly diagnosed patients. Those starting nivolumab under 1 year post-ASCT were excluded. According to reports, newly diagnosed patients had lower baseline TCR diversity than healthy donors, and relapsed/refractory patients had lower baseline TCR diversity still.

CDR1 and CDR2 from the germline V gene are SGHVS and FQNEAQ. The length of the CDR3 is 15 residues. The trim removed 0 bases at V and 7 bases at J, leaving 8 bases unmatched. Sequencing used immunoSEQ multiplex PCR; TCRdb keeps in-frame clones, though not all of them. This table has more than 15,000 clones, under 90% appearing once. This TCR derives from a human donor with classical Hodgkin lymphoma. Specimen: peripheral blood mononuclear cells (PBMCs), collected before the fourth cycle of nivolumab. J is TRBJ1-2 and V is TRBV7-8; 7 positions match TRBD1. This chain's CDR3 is CASSLAGQAMRGYTF. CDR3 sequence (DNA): TGTGCCAGCAGCTTAGCTGGACAGGCGATGCGTGGCTACACCTTC.